The 18 T cell receptor beta chains in this list originate from one sample, sequenced in a study of T-cell memory formation after mild COVID-19. TCRdb re-analysed the 5' RACE reads in MiXCR, keeping a single row per CDR3 protein. The table has around 420,000 distinct CDR3 sequences, 20% to 30% seen once. The specimen sequenced was PBMCs or a T cell subset sorted from them (not recorded which). Receptors originate from an adult woman who had mild COVID-19 (a few samples of this study predate the infection). Cell type and time point are not known.

This clonotype was counted between two and nine times. The chain uses TRBV6-1 and TRBJ1-1, with D possibly being TRBD1 (6 bases). CDR3 length: 17 residues. Germline V gene lookup returns CDR1 MNHNS and CDR2 SASEGT. Trimming removed 0 bases from V and 3 bases from J, with 17 bases in between. Here the CDR3 reads CASSEAIYRVSDTEAFF. The DNA of the CDR3 is TGTGCCAGCAGTGAAGCGATCTACAGGGTATCGGACACTGAAGCTTTCTTT.

V and J are TRBV29-1 and TRBJ1-2; D unclear. Germline V gene sequence: CDR1 SQVTM, CDR2 ANQGSEA. CDR3 length: 13 residues. Trimming cost V 1 base and J 2 bases, with 8 bases left between them. The CDR3 nucleotides read TGCAGCGTTGAAGGCGTGGGGAACTATGGCTACACCTTC. It specifies CSVEGVGNYGYTF.

This chain uses TRBV29-1 with TRBJ2-2; D is perhaps TRBD1 (6 bases). Trimming removed 2 bases from V and 4 bases from J, with 8 bases in between. This CDR3 contains 13 residues. The germline V gene has CDR1 SQVTM and CDR2 ANQGSEA. The DNA for the CDR3 is TGCAGCGTTGAACCCAGGGGCACCGGGGAGCTGTTTTTT. It translates to CSVEPRGTGELFF.

V is TRBV20-1 and J is TRBJ1-2; 7 nucleotides line up with TRBD1. Germline CDR1 and CDR2: DFQATT and SNEGSKA (reference sequence). The CDR3 sequence is 14 residues long. V lost 5 bases to trimming and J lost 8 bases; unmatched junction nucleotides: 14. The DNA for the CDR3 is TGCAGTGCTGCGGGAGGGGGCTACTCCCTCGGCTACACCTTC. It yields the protein CSAAGGGYSLGYTF.

This clonotype was detected only a few times. The chain couples TRBV12-3 or TRBV12-4 to TRBJ2-7, with 8 positions matching TRBD2. The length of the CDR3 is 14 residues. The V gene end was trimmed by 5 bases and the J gene end by 1 base; junction bases not matched to a gene: 4. The CDR3 is CASSPSGPSYEQYF. The DNA of the CDR3 is TGTGCCAGCAGTCCTAGCGGGCCATCCTACGAGCAGTACTTC.

This clonotype was picked up a small number of times. This chain joins TRBV5-1 and TRBJ2-1; the D gene is possibly TRBD2 (6 bases). V was pared by 2 bases and J by 2 bases, with 8 bases between. This CDR3 region has 14 residues. The germline V gene encodes CDR1 SGHRS and CDR2 YFSETQ. For the CDR3, the DNA is TGCGCCAGCAGCTTCGGGAGTACCTACAATGAGCAGTTCTTC. This codes for CASSFGSTYNEQFF.

This clonotype has only a few counts. The genes are TRBV6-2 or TRBV6-3 and TRBJ2-3; D may be TRBD1 or TRBD2 (5 bases each). This CDR3 comprises 15 residues. Germline V gene sequence: CDR1 MNHEY, CDR2 SVGEGT. Trimming stripped 0 bases from V and 1 base from J, with 8 bases between. The CDR3 sequence: CASSYSRGGTDTQYF. CDR3 coding DNA: TGTGCCAGCAGTTACTCGAGAGGGGGCACAGATACGCAGTATTTT.

The chain is built from TRBV5-1 and TRBJ1-4, with D possibly being TRBD1 (5 bases). This CDR3 spans 14 amino acids. With 0 bases removed from V and 8 bases from J, the gap between germline ends came to 11 bases. Per germline, CDR1 SGHRS and CDR2 YFSETQ. In DNA, the CDR3 is TGCGCCAGCAGCTTGGCCCTGGGGGTAGAAAAACTGTTTTTT. This translates into CASSLALGVEKLFF.

This clonotype appeared a few times. V usage is TRBV6-5 and J usage is TRBJ2-5; TRBD2 matches 11 bases. The V segment lost 6 bases and the J segment 3 bases; nucleotides outside the gene matches: 12. The CDR3 length is 17 residues. CDR1 and CDR2 from the germline V gene are MNHEY and SVGAGI. The CDR3 here is CASSWGRGTSGKETQYF. DNA of the CDR3: TGTGCCAGCAGCTGGGGCCGCGGGACTAGCGGAAAAGAGACCCAGTACTTC.

In this sample, this clonotype turned up a few times. This sequence joins TRBV12-3 or TRBV12-4 and TRBJ2-1, with 7 bases fitting TRBD2. This CDR3 region has 15 residues. J was trimmed by 6 bases and V by 7 bases; bases with no gene match: 12. This chain's CDR3 is CASIPGLGEFNEQFF. In DNA form, the CDR3 reads TGTGCCAGCATTCCCGGACTAGGGGAGTTCAATGAGCAGTTCTTC.

The chain is built from TRBV29-1 and TRBJ2-2, with D tentatively TRBD2 (5 bases). This CDR3 contains 17 residues. CDR1 and CDR2 (germline): SQVTM, ANQGSEA. The V and J ends lost 0 bases and 2 bases respectively, with 16 bases between them. This CDR3 is CSVEEYTSRVNTGELFF. The CDR3 DNA is TGCAGCGTTGAAGAGTATACCTCGAGGGTTAACACCGGGGAGCTGTTTTTT.

This clonotype has only a few counts. The chain carries TRBV2 and TRBJ2-7; TRBD2 might be the D (6 bases). The CDR3 runs 14 residues. CDR1 is SNHLY, CDR2 FYNNEI, per germline. Deletions cut 7 bases from V and 0 bases from J, with 13 bases between. The CDR3 DNA reads TGTGCCAGCACTCGGGACTTTAGCTCCTACGAGCAGTACTTC. Translated, it gives CASTRDFSSYEQYF.

A few counts support this clonotype. This chain joins TRBV7-6 and TRBJ2-3, with a possible D match to TRBD2 (6 bases). CDR1 is SGHVS and CDR2 is FNYEAQ in the germline V gene. Trimming pared 0 bases from V and 3 bases from J, leaving 16 bases between. The CDR3 totals 17 residues. The CDR3 region has the DNA TGTGCCAGCAGCTTAGCCCAGGCCGGGACTTGGACAGATACGCAGTATTTT. Translating it yields CASSLAQAGTWTDTQYF.

This clonotype occurred a few times. V and J are TRBV30 and TRBJ2-2; maybe TRBD1 (5 bases). The germline gives CDR1 GTSNPN, CDR2 SVGIG (reference sequence). Between the trimmed V and J ends, which lost 4 bases and 1 base, there was a span of 10 bases. The CDR3 loop spans 14 amino acids. CDR3 amino acids: CAWTGIQNTGELFF. The CDR3, as DNA: TGTGCCTGGACAGGGATTCAGAACACCGGGGAGCTGTTTTTT.

Only a few counts were recorded for this clonotype. CDR3 residues: CASSLDETPDTQYF. In DNA, the CDR3 is TGCGCCAGCAGCTTGGATGAGACTCCAGATACGCAGTATTTT. This chain uses TRBV5-1 with TRBJ2-3; D unclear. V was shortened by 0 bases and J by 4 bases, with 9 bases between the two germline ends. CDR1 is SGHRS and CDR2 is YFSETQ in the germline V gene. The CDR3 covers 14 residues. The full variable domain, rest sourced from reference TRBV5-1 and TRBJ2-3, is KAGVTQTPRYLIKTRGQQVTLSCSPISGHRSVSWYQQTPGQGLQFLFEYFSETQRNKGNFPGRFSGRQFSNSRSEMNVSTLELGDSALYLCASSLDETPDTQYFGPGTRLTVL.

This chain uses TRBV7-6 with TRBJ2-3; 13 nucleotides match TRBD2. Per germline, CDR1 SGHVS and CDR2 FNYEAQ. The CDR3 has 16 amino acids. V shed 4 bases and J 4 bases; nucleotides not matched to a gene: 5. The CDR3 spells CASSYRTSGSSDTQYF. DNA for the CDR3: TGTGCCAGCAGCTACCGGACTAGCGGGAGTTCAGATACGCAGTATTTT.

CDR3 bases: TGCAGTGCTAGAGATCGAGGGCGGGGGTATTACAATGAGCAGTTCTTC. This gives the protein CSARDRGRGYYNEQFF. The chain combines TRBV20-1 with TRBJ2-1; 7 bases map to TRBD2. V dropped 0 bases and J dropped 4; count of bases not matched to a gene: 9. The CDR3 is 16 amino acids. CDR1 and CDR2 from the germline V gene are DFQATT and SNEGSKA (reference sequence).

The rearrangement joins TRBV20-1 to TRBJ1-1; 7 bases are a match to TRBD1. From germline, CDR1 is DFQATT and CDR2 SNEGSKA (reference sequence). The junction had 8 bases not matched to a gene; V was cut back by 6 bases and J by 4 bases. This CDR3 is 13 amino acids long. This CDR3 is CSAEQGPLTEAFF. The DNA of the CDR3 is TGCAGTGCCGAACAGGGGCCCCTCACTGAAGCTTTCTTT.